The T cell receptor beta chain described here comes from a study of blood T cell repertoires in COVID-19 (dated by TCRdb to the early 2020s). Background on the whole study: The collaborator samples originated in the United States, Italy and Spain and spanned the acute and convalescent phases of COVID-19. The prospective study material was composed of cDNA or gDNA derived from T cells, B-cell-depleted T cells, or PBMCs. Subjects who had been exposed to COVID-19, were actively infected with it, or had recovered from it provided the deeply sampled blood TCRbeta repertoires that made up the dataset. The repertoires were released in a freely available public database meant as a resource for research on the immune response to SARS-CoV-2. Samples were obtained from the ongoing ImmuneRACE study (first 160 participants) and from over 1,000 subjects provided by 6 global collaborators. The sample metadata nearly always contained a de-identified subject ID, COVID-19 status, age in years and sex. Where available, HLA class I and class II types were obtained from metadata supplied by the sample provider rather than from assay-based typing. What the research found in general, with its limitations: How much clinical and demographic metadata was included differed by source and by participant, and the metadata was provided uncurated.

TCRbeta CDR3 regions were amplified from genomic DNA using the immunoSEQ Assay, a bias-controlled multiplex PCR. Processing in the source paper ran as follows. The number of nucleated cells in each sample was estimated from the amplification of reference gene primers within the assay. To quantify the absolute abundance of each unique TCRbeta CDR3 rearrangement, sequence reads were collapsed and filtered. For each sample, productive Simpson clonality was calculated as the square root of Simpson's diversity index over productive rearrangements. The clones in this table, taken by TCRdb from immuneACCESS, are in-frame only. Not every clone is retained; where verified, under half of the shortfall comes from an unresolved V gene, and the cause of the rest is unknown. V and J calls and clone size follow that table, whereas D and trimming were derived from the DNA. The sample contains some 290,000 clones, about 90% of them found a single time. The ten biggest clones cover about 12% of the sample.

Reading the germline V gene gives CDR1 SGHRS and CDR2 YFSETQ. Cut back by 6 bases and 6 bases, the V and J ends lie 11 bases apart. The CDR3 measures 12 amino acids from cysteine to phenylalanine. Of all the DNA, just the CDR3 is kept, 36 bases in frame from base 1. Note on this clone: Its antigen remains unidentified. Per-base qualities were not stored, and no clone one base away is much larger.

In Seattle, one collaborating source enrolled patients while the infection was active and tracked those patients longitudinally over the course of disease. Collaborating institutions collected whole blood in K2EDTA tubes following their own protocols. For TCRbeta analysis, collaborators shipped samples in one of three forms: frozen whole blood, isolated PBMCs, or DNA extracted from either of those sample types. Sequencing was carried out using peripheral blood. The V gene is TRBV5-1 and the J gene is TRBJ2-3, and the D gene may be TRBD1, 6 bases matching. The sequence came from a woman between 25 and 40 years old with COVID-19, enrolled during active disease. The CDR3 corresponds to CASNTGWDTQYF. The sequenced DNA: TGCGCCAGCAATACAGGGTGGGATACGCAGTATTTT. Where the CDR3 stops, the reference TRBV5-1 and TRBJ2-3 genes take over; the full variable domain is KAGVTQTPRYLIKTRGQQVTLSCSPISGHRSVSWYQQTPGQGLQFLFEYFSETQRNKGNFPGRFSGRQFSNSRSEMNVSTLELGDSALYLCASNTGWDTQYFGPGTRLTVL.